These 15 T cell receptor beta chains originate from one sample sequenced in a study of shared clonotypes between healthy human individuals. Libraries were prepared by immunoSEQ multiplex PCR; TCRdb keeps only in-frame clonotypes and omits some of them. The data hold just over 2,000,000 clones, with about 95% observed a single time. CD45RO negativity and positive selection for CCR7 defined naive CD8 cells, a population that excluded terminally differentiated effector memory CD45RA+ cells. Sequencing was performed on naive CD8+ T cells sorted from blood. These receptors came from a man aged 18 to 29 in good health.

The gene calls are TRBV9 and TRBJ2-1; D is tentatively TRBD1 or TRBD2 (5 bases each). Looked up from germline, CDR1 is SGDLS and CDR2 is YYNGEE. The CDR3 runs 15 residues. V gave up 0 bases and J gave up 6 bases, with 13 bases separating them. The CDR3 DNA follows: TGTGCCAGCAGCGTAGTGGTGGGACCTCCCAATGAGCAGTTCTTC. Translating gives CASSVVVGPPNEQFF.

The chain links TRBV14 to TRBJ2-7; tentative D call: TRBD2 (6 bases). Deletions cut 3 bases from V and 4 bases from J, with 19 bases between. The CDR3 spans 16 residues. Germline V gives CDR1 SGHDN, CDR2 FVKESK. This CDR3 is CASSHRRGLGRYEQYF. CDR3 coding DNA: TGTGCCAGCAGCCATCGCCGGGGACTGGGCCGGTACGAGCAGTACTTC. Drawing the rest from reference TRBV14 and TRBJ2-7, the complete variable domain is EAGVTQFPSHSVIEKGQTVTLRCDPISGHDNLYWYRRVMGKEIKFLLHFVKESKQDESGMPNNRFLAERTGGTYSTLKVQPAELEDSGVYFCASSHRRGLGRYEQYFGPGTRLTVT.

The chain employs TRBV27 and TRBJ1-2; a weak D match, TRBD1 (6 bases). This CDR3 region has 14 residues. The germline V gene encodes CDR1 MNHEY and CDR2 SMNVEV (reference sequence). Trimming removed 6 bases at V and 2 bases at J, with 13 bases between. CDR3 in amino acids: CASRGGPGNYGYTF. The CDR3 DNA sequence: TGTGCCAGCAGAGGGGGACCGGGAAACTATGGCTACACCTTC.

This chain connects TRBV9 to TRBJ1-6, with D perhaps matching TRBD1 (5 bases). Per the germline V gene, CDR1 is SGDLS and CDR2 is YYNGEE. V was pared by 0 bases and J by 11 bases, with 12 bases between. This CDR3 has 14 amino acids. The CDR3 here is CASSVEGDLTPLHF. Written as DNA, the CDR3 is TGTGCCAGCAGCGTAGAAGGGGATTTGACACCCCTCCACTTT. Together with reference TRBV9 and TRBJ1-6, the CDR3 gives the full variable domain: DSGVTQTPKHLITATGQRVTLRCSPRSGDLSVYWYQQSLDQGLQFLIQYYNGEERAKGNILERFSAQQFPDLHSELNLSSLELGDSALYFCASSVEGDLTPLHFGNGTRLTVT.

CDR3 sequence (DNA): TGTGCCAGCAGCTTGGGCAGACAGGGCAACTATGGCTACACCTTC. This encodes CASSLGRQGNYGYTF. The rearrangement uses TRBV5-5 and TRBJ1-2; TRBD1 agrees at 7 bases. Unmatched junction bases numbered 4, after V lost 0 bases and J lost 2 bases. CDR3 length: 15 amino acids. Per the germline V gene, CDR1 is SGHKS and CDR2 is YYEKEE (reference sequence).

This clone was picked up one time. This rearrangement joins TRBV9 to TRBJ2-2; D possibly corresponds to TRBD1 (5 bases). CDR1 and CDR2 from the germline V gene are SGDLS and YYNGEE. With 0 bases removed from V and 1 base from J, the gap between germline ends came to 16 bases. The CDR3 is 18 amino acids. The CDR3 protein is CASSVALGDRRNTGELFF. DNA of the CDR3: TGTGCCAGCAGCGTAGCTCTCGGTGACAGAAGGAACACCGGGGAGCTGTTTTTT.

The chain carries TRBV13 and TRBJ1-1; 11 nucleotides match TRBD1. The CDR3 consists of 15 residues. Germline values: CDR1 PRHDT, CDR2 FYEKMQ (reference sequence). V shed 4 bases, J shed 2 bases, and the junction held 3 bases outside the gene matches. The CDR3 nucleotides are TGTGCCAGCAGCTGGGACAGGGGGAGTAACACTGAAGCTTTCTTT. Amino acid sequence: CASSWDRGSNTEAFF.

The rearrangement joins TRBV28 to TRBJ2-3, with TRBD2 identical over 11 bases. The ends lost 2 bases at V and 7 bases at J; junction bases unmatched: 8. Germline-derived CDR1 and CDR2 are MDHEN and SYDVKM. The CDR3 totals 16 residues. The CDR3 sequence is CASSLLTSGGGNTQYF. The CDR3, as DNA: TGTGCCAGCAGTTTACTCACTAGCGGGGGTGGGAATACGCAGTATTTT.

V gene TRBV29-1 combines with J gene TRBJ2-3; the D is unclear. This CDR3 contains 14 residues. V lost 8 bases, J lost 0 bases, and 15 bases lay in between. The V gene's germline CDR1 is SQVTM and CDR2 ANQGSEA. Here the CDR3 DNA reads TGCAGCTTGAGGATCCTTTCTAGCACAGATACGCAGTATTTT. This encodes CSLRILSSTDTQYF.

The chain employs TRBV9 and TRBJ2-3; 7 bases agree with TRBD2. The CDR3 is made up of 16 amino acids. CDR1 SGDLS and CDR2 YYNGEE come from the germline V gene. The J segment lost 0 bases and the V segment lost 7 bases, leaving 11 bases of the junction unmatched. CDR3: CASSGASGPSTDTQYF. In DNA, the CDR3 is TGTGCCAGCTCCGGGGCTAGCGGACCTAGCACAGATACGCAGTATTTT.

This clone came up once. V is TRBV6-1 and J is TRBJ2-3, with D perhaps being TRBD1 or TRBD2 (5 bases each). This CDR3 region has 18 residues. Germline loops: CDR1 MNHNS, CDR2 SASEGT. V lost 4 bases, J lost 0 bases, and 20 bases lay in between. CDR3 region: CASSAHRGAAPSTDTQYF. Written as DNA, the CDR3 is TGTGCCAGCAGTGCACACCGAGGGGCAGCCCCTAGCACAGATACGCAGTATTTT.

The CDR3 is CASSLEIAGGSDTQYF. The CDR3 bases are TGTGCCAGCAGCTTAGAAATAGCGGGAGGTTCAGATACGCAGTATTTT. The J gene is TRBJ2-3, the V gene TRBV7-2; 10 bases align to TRBD2. The CDR3 loop spans 16 amino acids. From germline, CDR1 is SGHTA and CDR2 FQGNSA. J lost 4 bases, V lost 1 base, and 5 bases had no gene match.

The rearrangement uses TRBV2 and TRBJ2-7, with 8 nucleotides matching TRBD2. The CDR3 has 15 amino acids. Germline values: CDR1 SNHLY, CDR2 FYNNEI. The J segment lost 3 bases and the V segment lost 3 bases, leaving 7 bases of the junction unmatched. As DNA, the CDR3 is TGTGCCAGCAGTGAGTCTACGGGACTAGTCTACGAGCAGTACTTC. Protein: CASSESTGLVYEQYF.

The chain combines TRBV13 with TRBJ2-3; TRBD2 might be the D (5 bases). The germline V gene encodes CDR1 PRHDT and CDR2 FYEKMQ (reference sequence). The V end lost 3 bases, the J end lost 0 bases, and 16 bases lay between the germline ends. This CDR3 region has 17 residues. The CDR3 sequence: CASSFRLAPASTDTQYF. The CDR3 coding sequence is TGTGCCAGCAGCTTCCGGCTAGCCCCAGCAAGCACAGATACGCAGTATTTT.

As regards this clone: At the DNA level, this CDR3 is encoded by other sequences in the same sample as well. The rearrangement uses TRBV30 and TRBJ1-6, with 7 positions matching TRBD1. The length of the CDR3 is 14 residues. The V gene's germline CDR1 is GTSNPN and CDR2 SVGIG (reference sequence). J gave up 3 bases and V 5 bases, and 4 bases lay outside the gene matches. The CDR3 DNA reads TGTGCCTGGGGACAGGAAAACTATAATTCACCCCTCCACTTT. As protein: CAWGQENYNSPLHF.